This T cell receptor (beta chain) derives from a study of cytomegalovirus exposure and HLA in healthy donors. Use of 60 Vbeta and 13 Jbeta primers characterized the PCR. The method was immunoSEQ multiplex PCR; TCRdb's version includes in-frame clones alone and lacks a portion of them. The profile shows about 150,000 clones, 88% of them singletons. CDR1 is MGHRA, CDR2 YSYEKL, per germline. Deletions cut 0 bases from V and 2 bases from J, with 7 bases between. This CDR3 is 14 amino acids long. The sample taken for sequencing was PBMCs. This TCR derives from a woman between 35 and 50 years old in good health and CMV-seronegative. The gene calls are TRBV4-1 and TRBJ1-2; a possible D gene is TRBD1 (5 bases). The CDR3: CASSQEHRNYGYTF. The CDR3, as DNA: TGCGCCAGCAGCCAAGAACACAGGAACTATGGCTACACCTTC.